This TCR beta chain was identified in a study of blood T cell repertoires in COVID-19. In the study overall: Donors in the United States, Italy and Spain gave samples during acute or convalescent COVID-19. PBMCs, B-cell-depleted T cells, or T cells were the source of the cDNA or gDNA that made up the material.

Germline V gene lookup returns CDR1 MNHEY and CDR2 SMNVEV (reference sequence). This CDR3 is 14 amino acids long. Losses at the gene ends were 6 bases for V and 6 bases for J; bases not matched to a gene: 6. In the source study's methods: Estimated nucleated cell counts came from reference gene primer amplification. Using immunoSEQ multiplex PCR, the repertoire was profiled, and TCRdb retains in-frame clones only, with some absent. V, J and clone size are those of that table, while D and trimming were read from the DNA. Of around 58,000 clones listed, roughly 80% are singletons. Source material: peripheral blood. This TCR was recovered from a human donor in a cohort sampled during active COVID-19. The J gene is TRBJ2-3, the V gene TRBV27; 10 bases are a match to TRBD2. In DNA form, the CDR3 reads TGTGCCAGCAGGGGACTAGCGTATCGCGATACGCAGTATTTT. Translated: CASRGLAYRDTQYF.